Included here is one T cell receptor (beta chain) sequence, with context. Its antigen is not known. The data belong to a study of cytomegalovirus exposure and HLA in healthy donors. Points from the study as a whole: Earlier results showed most TCR beta V segments being productive about 90% or about 30% of the time.

This PCR relied on a set of 60 Vbeta primers and 13 Jbeta primers. As handled by the study authors: In a later analysis, of some 80 million unique beta chains, some 10 million appeared in at least two donors. TCRdb's table, derived via immunoSEQ multiplex PCR, lists solely in-frame clones and lacks some. The DNA gave D and trimming, while V, J and clone size come from that table. The sample contains 84,000 or so clones, 76% of which appear only once. The specimen sequenced was PBMCs. The clonotype originates from a male donor in good health and CMV-seronegative.

The CDR3 loop is CASSGRTSTDTQYF. CDR3 nucleotides: TGCGCCAGCAGCGGGAGGACTAGCACAGATACGCAGTATTTT. V gene TRBV4-1 combines with J gene TRBJ2-3; D might be TRBD2 (6 bases). CDR3 size: 14 residues. V shed 5 bases and J shed 0 bases, with 9 bases lying between them. The germline gives CDR1 MGHRA, CDR2 YSYEKL.